Shown below are 7 T cell receptor beta chains from a single sample sequenced in a study of glioma-infiltrating T cells. The iRepertoire nested amplicon-rescue multiplex PCR amplified TCR alpha and beta CDR3s from RNA. TCRdb reanalysed the multiplex PCR reads using MiXCR and keeps one entry per CDR3 protein. Here the sample spans 100,000 to 150,000 distinct CDR3 sequences, roughly 20% being singletons. Material for sequencing was glioma tissue, nonneoplastic brain tissue, or PBMCs (not recorded which). Receptors originate from a human donor with low-grade glioma or glioblastoma, undergoing nonglioma brain surgery, or in good health (not recorded which).

This clonotype was seen once. One base away lies a much larger clone, so this may be a sequencing read error. The chain combines TRBV19 with TRBJ2-3, with TRBD2 as a possible D gene (5 bases). CDR3 length: 14 amino acids. Trimming removed 3 bases at V and 6 bases at J, with 13 bases between. Germline V gene data show CDR1 as LNHDA and CDR2 as SQIVND (reference sequence). Here the CDR3 reads CASSIGETPDTQYF. The CDR3 region has the DNA TGTGCCAGTAGTATCGGGGAAACTCCGGATACGCAGTATTTT.

This chain joins TRBV20-1 and TRBJ2-7; tentative D call: TRBD2 (5 bases). V was shortened by 3 bases and J by 3 bases, with 18 bases between the two germline ends. The germline V gene encodes CDR1 DFQATT and CDR2 SNEGSKA (reference sequence). The CDR3 consists of 15 residues. This CDR3 reads CSARGARHFVYEQYF. CDR3 DNA: TGCAGTGCTAGGGGAGCCCGGCATTTCGTCTACGAGCAGTACTTC.

This clonotype was recorded at least ten times. V and J are TRBV19 and TRBJ2-1; the match to TRBD1 covers 9 bases. The CDR3 is 15 amino acids. Germline CDR1 reads LNHDA; CDR2 reads SQIVND (reference sequence). The ends lost 7 bases at V and 3 bases at J; junction bases unmatched: 7. This CDR3 reads CASTKGQGFYNEQFF. CDR3 sequence (DNA): TGTGCCAGTACTAAGGGACAGGGTTTCTACAATGAGCAGTTCTTC.

This clonotype was seen more than once but under ten times. V and J are TRBV9 and TRBJ1-2; 7 bases agree with TRBD1. The CDR3 has 14 residues. J gave up 8 bases and V 4 bases, and 11 bases lay outside the gene matches. Per germline, CDR1 SGDLS and CDR2 YYNGEE. The CDR3, as DNA: TGTGCCAGCAGCCCTCAACAGGGGCTAGAAGGCTACACCTTC. Its protein is CASSPQQGLEGYTF.

This clonotype was recorded at least ten times. The chain joins TRBV27 to TRBJ2-1, with 7 bases aligning to TRBD2. Germline CDR1 reads MNHEY; CDR2 reads SMNVEV (reference sequence). This CDR3 contains 15 residues. Trimming removed 5 bases from V and 9 bases from J; junction bases left unmatched: 13. The CDR3 sequence: CASSTGAGLFGEQFF. CDR3 nucleotide sequence: TGTGCCAGCAGTACAGGAGCGGGACTGTTTGGTGAGCAGTTCTTC.

This clonotype was counted only a few times. A much larger clonotype is one base distant, so this may be a read error. The chain links TRBV28 to TRBJ1-4; D possibly corresponds to TRBD1 (5 bases). Germline loops: CDR1 MDHEN, CDR2 SYDVKM. The CDR3 has 17 residues. In DNA form, the CDR3 reads TGTGCCAGCAGTCCCCCTAATAACAGGATAACTAATGAAAAACTGTCTTTT. Translating it yields CASSPPNNRITNEKLSF. The variable domain in full, with the rest retrieved from reference TRBV28 and TRBJ1-4, is DVKVTQSSRYLVKRTGEKVFLECVQDMDHENMFWYRQDPGLGLRLIYFSYDVKMKEKGDIPEGYSVSREKKERFSLILESASTNQTSMYLCASSPPNNRITNEKLSFGSGTQLSVL.

This clonotype was found many times. The V and J genes are TRBV7-2 and TRBJ2-7; D gene uncertain. Deletions cut 2 bases from V and 2 bases from J, with 13 bases between. Germline CDR1 is SGHTA and CDR2 is FQGNSA. This CDR3 has 15 amino acids. The CDR3 sequence is CASSLRTPGAYEQYF. CDR3 nucleotides: TGTGCCAGCAGCTTACGTACTCCTGGGGCCTACGAGCAGTACTTC.